These 2 T cell receptor beta chains were sequenced from one sample in a study of T cell clonotyping in hematopoietic cell transplantation. Method: immunoSEQ multiplex PCR; TCRdb's copy keeps in-frame clones and lacks some. The sample consists of tens of thousands of clones, approximately 81% of them appearing once. Time point in this sample: recipient sample about 28 days before transplant, after cytoreduction. Material: peripheral blood mononuclear cells, obtained before stem cell transplant. The receptors originated from a man in his 60s with acute myeloid leukemia. Some clones in this sample may be carry-over from other donors' samples.

The genes are TRBV27 and TRBJ2-5; D uncertain. Trimming cost V 5 bases and J 2 bases, with 24 bases left between them. The germline CDR1 and CDR2 sequences are MNHEY and SMNVEV (reference sequence). The CDR3 consists of 18 residues. The CDR3 region is CASSTSATPNPRQETQYF. The CDR3 DNA reads as TGTGCCAGCAGTACCTCAGCGACTCCGAACCCAAGGCAAGAGACCCAGTACTTC.

The V gene is TRBV11-3, the J gene TRBJ1-2, with TRBD1 matching over 8 bases. After removal of 5 bases from V and 8 bases from J, the junction contained 7 bases not matched to a gene. Germline V gene sequence: CDR1 SGHNT, CDR2 YENEEA. CDR3 length equals 13 residues. The CDR3: CASSPGQGQGYTF. In nucleotides, the CDR3 is TGTGCCAGCAGCCCAGGACAGGGTCAAGGCTACACCTTC.